Below, one T cell receptor beta chain is given with its context. These data come from a study of cytotoxic CD8 clonotypes in ibrutinib-treated CLL. Sequencing was designed to attain a depth spanning 1 in 200,000 to 1 in 1 million T cells. Data came from immunoSEQ multiplex PCR; TCRdb stores just in-frame clones and leaves some out. In the table there are 49,000 or so clones, more than 45% of which are singletons. The specimen comprised PBMCs, sampled after 12 months of ibrutinib treatment. The TCR comes from a human donor with chronic lymphocytic leukemia.

The CDR3 region is CASSHQGNNQPQHF. CDR3 in DNA: TGCGCCAGCAGCCACCAGGGGAACAATCAGCCCCAGCATTTT. V usage is TRBV4-1 and J usage is TRBJ1-5; TRBD1 is a possible D gene (6 bases). The germline V gene has CDR1 MGHRA and CDR2 YSYEKL. The CDR3 loop spans 14 amino acids. V dropped 3 bases and J dropped 3 bases, with 9 bases sitting between them.